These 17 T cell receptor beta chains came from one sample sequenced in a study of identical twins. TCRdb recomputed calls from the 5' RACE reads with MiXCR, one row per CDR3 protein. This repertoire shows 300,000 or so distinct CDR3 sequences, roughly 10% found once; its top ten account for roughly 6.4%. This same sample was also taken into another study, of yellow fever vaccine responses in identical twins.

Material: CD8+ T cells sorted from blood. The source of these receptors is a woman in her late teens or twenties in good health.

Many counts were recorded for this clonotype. For the CDR3, the DNA is TGTGCCACCAGCGGAAGGACTAGCGGGAGGTCTGAGCAGTTCTTC. It is translated as CATSGRTSGRSEQFF. The rearrangement uses TRBV15 and TRBJ2-1; 14 bases agree with TRBD2. V was clipped by 5 bases and J by 9 bases; unmatched bases: 6. This CDR3 is built from 15 residues. Germline lookup yields CDR1 LNHNV and CDR2 YYDKDF (reference sequence).

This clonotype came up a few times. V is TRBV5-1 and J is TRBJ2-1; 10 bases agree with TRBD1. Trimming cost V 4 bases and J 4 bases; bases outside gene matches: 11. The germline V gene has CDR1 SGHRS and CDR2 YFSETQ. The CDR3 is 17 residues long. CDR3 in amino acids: CASSPSATGGNYNEQFF. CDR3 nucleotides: TGCGCCAGCAGCCCGAGCGCGACAGGGGGCAATTACAATGAGCAGTTCTTC.

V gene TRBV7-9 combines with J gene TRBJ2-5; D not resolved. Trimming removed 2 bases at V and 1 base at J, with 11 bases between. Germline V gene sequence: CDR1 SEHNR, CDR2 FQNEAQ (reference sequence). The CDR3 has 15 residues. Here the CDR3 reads CASSLIVDAQETQYF. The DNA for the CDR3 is TGTGCCAGCAGCTTAATAGTGGACGCCCAAGAGACCCAGTACTTC.

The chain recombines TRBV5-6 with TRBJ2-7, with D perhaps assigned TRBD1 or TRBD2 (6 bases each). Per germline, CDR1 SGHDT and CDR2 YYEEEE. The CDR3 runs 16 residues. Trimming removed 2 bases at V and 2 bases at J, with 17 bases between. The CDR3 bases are TGTGCCAGCAGCTTCAAACAGGGACTGGGGGCCTACGAGCAGTACTTC. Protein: CASSFKQGLGAYEQYF.

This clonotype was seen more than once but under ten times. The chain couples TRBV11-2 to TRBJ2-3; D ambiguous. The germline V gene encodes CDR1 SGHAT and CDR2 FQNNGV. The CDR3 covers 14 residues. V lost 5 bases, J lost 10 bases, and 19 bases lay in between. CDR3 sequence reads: CASSLIGGYRAQYF. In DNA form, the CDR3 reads TGTGCCAGCAGCCTCATTGGCGGCTACAGAGCGCAGTATTTT.

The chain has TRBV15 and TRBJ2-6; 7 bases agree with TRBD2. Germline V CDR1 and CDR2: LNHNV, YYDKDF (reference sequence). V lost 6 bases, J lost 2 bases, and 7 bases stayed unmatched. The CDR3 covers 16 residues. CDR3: CATRAGDGAGANVLTF. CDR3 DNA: TGTGCCACCAGGGCGGGAGATGGCGCTGGGGCCAACGTCCTGACTTTC. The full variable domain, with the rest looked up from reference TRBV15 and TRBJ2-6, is DAMVIQNPRYQVTQFGKPVTLSCSQTLNHNVMYWYQQKSSQAPKLLFHYYDKDFNNEADTPDNFQSRRPNTSFCFLDIRSPGLGDTAMYLCATRAGDGAGANVLTFGAGSRLTVL.

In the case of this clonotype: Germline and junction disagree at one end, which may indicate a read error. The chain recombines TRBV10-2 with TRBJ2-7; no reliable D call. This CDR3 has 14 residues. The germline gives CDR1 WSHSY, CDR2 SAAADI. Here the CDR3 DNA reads TGCGCCAGCATTTCAGGACGCGATACCTACGAGCTGTACTTC. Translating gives CASISGRDTYELYF.

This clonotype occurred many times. The CDR3 sequence is CASPEGQGAHEQFF. CDR3 nucleotides: TGTGCCAGCCCGGAGGGACAGGGGGCCCATGAGCAGTTCTTC. This chain joins TRBV6-4 and TRBJ2-1; 12 positions match TRBD1. This CDR3 contains 14 residues. Per germline, CDR1 MRHNA and CDR2 SNTAGT. The ends lost 8 bases at V and 8 bases at J; junction bases unmatched: 7.

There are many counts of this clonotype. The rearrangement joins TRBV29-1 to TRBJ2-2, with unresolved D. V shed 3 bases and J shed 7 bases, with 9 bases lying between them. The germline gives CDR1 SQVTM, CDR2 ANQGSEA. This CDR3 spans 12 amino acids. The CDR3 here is CSVDGFNGELFF. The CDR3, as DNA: TGCAGCGTTGATGGGTTTAACGGGGAGCTGTTTTTT.

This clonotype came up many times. This CDR3 is CASSLNSPQETQYF. In nucleotides, the CDR3 is TGTGCCAGCAGCTTAAACAGCCCTCAGGAGACCCAGTACTTC. The chain recombines TRBV7-2 with TRBJ2-5, with D unresolved. Germline CDR1 and CDR2: SGHTA and FQGNSA. CDR3 size: 14 residues. Trimming cost V 2 bases and J 5 bases, with 12 bases left between them.

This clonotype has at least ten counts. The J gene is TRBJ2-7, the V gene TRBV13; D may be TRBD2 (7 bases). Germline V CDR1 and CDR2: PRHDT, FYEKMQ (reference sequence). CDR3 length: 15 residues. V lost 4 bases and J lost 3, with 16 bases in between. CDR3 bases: TGTGCCAGCAGCTCCGCGGGGGCTGTGATCTACGAGCAGTACTTC. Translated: CASSSAGAVIYEQYF.

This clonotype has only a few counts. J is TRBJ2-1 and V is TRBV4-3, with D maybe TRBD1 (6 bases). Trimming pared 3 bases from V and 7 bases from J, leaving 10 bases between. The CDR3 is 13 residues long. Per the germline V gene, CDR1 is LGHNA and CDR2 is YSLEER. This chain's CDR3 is CASSHSDRNEQFF. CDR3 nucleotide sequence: TGCGCCAGCAGCCACTCGGACAGAAATGAGCAGTTCTTC.

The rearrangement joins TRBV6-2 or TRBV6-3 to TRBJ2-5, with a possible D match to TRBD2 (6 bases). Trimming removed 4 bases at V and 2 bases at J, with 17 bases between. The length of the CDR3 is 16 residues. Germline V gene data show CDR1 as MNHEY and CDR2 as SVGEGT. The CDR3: CASSSQTGSGQETQYF. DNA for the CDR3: TGTGCCAGCAGTTCACAGACCGGGAGTGGGCAAGAGACCCAGTACTTC.

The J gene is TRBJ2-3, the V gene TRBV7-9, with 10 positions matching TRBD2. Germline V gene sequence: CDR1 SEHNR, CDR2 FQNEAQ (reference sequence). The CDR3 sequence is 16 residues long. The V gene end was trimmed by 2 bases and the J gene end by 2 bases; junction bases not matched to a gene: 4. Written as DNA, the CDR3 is TGTGCCAGCAGCTTAAGCCTAGCGGGGGACACAGATACGCAGTATTTT. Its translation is CASSLSLAGDTDTQYF.

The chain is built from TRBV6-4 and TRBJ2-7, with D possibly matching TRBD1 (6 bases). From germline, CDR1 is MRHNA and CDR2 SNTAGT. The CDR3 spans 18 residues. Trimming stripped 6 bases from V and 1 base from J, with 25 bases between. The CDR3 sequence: CASRPLRHHRAPSYEQYF. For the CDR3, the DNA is TGTGCCAGCAGACCTTTACGCCATCACAGGGCTCCTTCCTACGAGCAGTACTTC.

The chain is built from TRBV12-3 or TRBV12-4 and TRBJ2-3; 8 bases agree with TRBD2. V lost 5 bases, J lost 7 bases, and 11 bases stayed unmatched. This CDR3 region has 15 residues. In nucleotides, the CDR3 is TGTGCCAGCAGTGCGAGCGGGAGCGGGAAAAATACGCAGTATTTT. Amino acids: CASSASGSGKNTQYF.

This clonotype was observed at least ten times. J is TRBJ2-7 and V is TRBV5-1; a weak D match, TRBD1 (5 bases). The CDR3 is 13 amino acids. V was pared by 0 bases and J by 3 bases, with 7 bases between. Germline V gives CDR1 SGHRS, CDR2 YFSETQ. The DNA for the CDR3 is TGCGCCAGCAGCTTGGGACAGAACTACGAGCAGTACTTC. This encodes CASSLGQNYEQYF.